This passage covers 29 T cell receptor beta chains from one sample sequenced in a study of shared clonotypes between healthy human individuals. The table came from immunoSEQ multiplex PCR; TCRdb's copy has only in-frame clones and leaves some out. The sample contains millions of clones, roughly 95% of which appear only once. Material: naive CD4+ T cells sorted from blood. Subset indicated: CD45RA+ positively selected. All receptors derive from a young man in good health.

The chain uses TRBV6-5 and TRBJ2-5; the D gene is possibly TRBD2 (5 bases). This CDR3 has 12 amino acids. The germline V and J ends were trimmed by 6 bases and 4 bases, with 9 bases remaining between them. CDR1 and CDR2 from the germline V gene are MNHEY and SVGAGI. CDR3 in amino acids: CASRRGSETQYF. The CDR3 region has the DNA TGTGCCAGCAGAAGAGGGTCAGAGACCCAGTACTTC.

Of note for this clone: The same CDR3 can be traced to other DNA sequences in this sample. V usage is TRBV6-6 and J usage is TRBJ2-7; unclear D gene. CDR1 is MNHNY and CDR2 is SVGAGI in the germline V gene (reference sequence). Trimming removed 5 bases at V and 4 bases at J, with 6 bases between. The CDR3 spans 11 residues. CDR3 coding DNA: TGTGCCAGCAGTATTGGATACGAGCAGTACTTC. It encodes CASSIGYEQYF.

This clone was picked up one time. This chain connects TRBV11-3 to TRBJ1-4; no reliable D call. With 8 bases removed from V and 8 bases from J, the gap between germline ends came to 12 bases. The CDR3 loop spans 12 amino acids. Germline V lookup: CDR1 SGHNT, CDR2 YENEEA. The CDR3 spells CASPGSGEKLFF. The CDR3 region has the DNA TGTGCCAGCCCCGGGAGCGGAGAAAAACTGTTTTTT. Full variable domain (rest looked up from reference TRBV11-3 and TRBJ1-4): EAGVVQSPRYKIIEKKQPVAFWCNPISGHNTLYWYLQNLGQGPELLIRYENEEAVDDSQLPKDRFSAERLKGVDSTLKIQPAELGDSAVYLCASPGSGEKLFFGSGTQLSVL.

The V gene is TRBV28, the J gene TRBJ2-2, with D possibly matching TRBD2 (7 bases). The V gene's germline CDR1 is MDHEN and CDR2 SYDVKM. The CDR3 has 15 residues. Trimming shortened V by 7 bases and J by 5 bases, and 17 bases separated the two germline ends. CDR3 DNA sequence: TGTGCCAGCACTACACGGGGGGCTGGGACCGGGGAGCTGTTTTTT. This gives the protein CASTTRGAGTGELFF.

The chain carries TRBV4-3 and TRBJ2-3, with 7 positions matching TRBD1. Germline CDR1 and CDR2: LGHNA and YSLEER. V shed 1 base, J shed 0 bases, and the junction held 7 bases outside the gene matches. CDR3 length: 17 residues. CDR3: CASSQVPGTVSTDTQYF. The CDR3 bases are TGCGCCAGCAGCCAAGTCCCCGGGACAGTGAGCACAGATACGCAGTATTTT.

The chain employs TRBV6-5 and TRBJ1-2; perhaps TRBD1 as D (6 bases). CDR1 MNHEY and CDR2 SVGAGI come from the germline V gene. This CDR3 region has 14 residues. The V end was cut by 4 bases, the J end by 0 bases, with 9 bases between. DNA of the CDR3: TGTGCCAGCAGTTCGGGGGCTGCTAACTATGGCTACACCTTC. Translated: CASSSGAANYGYTF.

The chain combines TRBV29-1 with TRBJ1-1, with D possibly being TRBD1 (5 bases). There are 13 residues in the CDR3. V lost 3 bases to trimming and J lost 4 bases, with 12 bases between them. The germline gives CDR1 SQVTM, CDR2 ANQGSEA. The CDR3 protein is CSVDRMGGTEAFF. In DNA form, the CDR3 reads TGCAGCGTTGATAGAATGGGGGGCACTGAAGCTTTCTTT.

V usage is TRBV6-4 and J usage is TRBJ1-6; the D is unclear. The germline V and J ends were trimmed by 0 bases and 7 bases, with 13 bases remaining between them. Germline CDR1 and CDR2: MRHNA and SNTAGT. This CDR3 has 16 residues. CDR3 region: CASSDSSAVRNSPLHF. The CDR3 DNA reads as TGTGCCAGCAGTGACTCCTCGGCAGTCAGAAATTCACCCCTCCACTTT.

With respect to this clone: Other DNA sequences from this sample encode an identical CDR3 as well. This sequence joins TRBV5-1 and TRBJ1-4; D is unclear. V shed 0 bases and J shed 0 bases, with 6 bases lying between them. The CDR3 runs 15 residues. The germline gives CDR1 SGHRS, CDR2 YFSETQ. CDR3: CASSLGEATNEKLFF. The CDR3 DNA reads TGCGCCAGCAGCTTGGGAGAGGCAACTAATGAAAAACTGTTTTTT.

For this clone: The identical CDR3 is also encoded by other nucleotide sequences in the sample. The chain uses TRBV5-4 and TRBJ1-2, with D possibly matching TRBD1 (6 bases). CDR3 length: 14 residues. Trimming removed 0 bases at V and 2 bases at J, with 8 bases between. CDR1 is SGHNT, CDR2 YYREEE, per germline (reference sequence). CDR3 sequence reads: CASSLGQGNYGYTF. The DNA of the CDR3 is TGTGCCAGCAGCTTGGGTCAGGGGAACTATGGCTACACCTTC.

This chain joins TRBV27 and TRBJ2-7; 8 bases map to TRBD1. Germline V gene sequence: CDR1 MNHEY, CDR2 SMNVEV (reference sequence). Trimming cost V 6 bases and J 2 bases; bases outside gene matches: 6. This CDR3 spans 14 amino acids. The CDR3 DNA reads as TGTGCCAGCAGCAGGAGGACAGGGACCTACGAGCAGTACTTC. Translation: CASSRRTGTYEQYF.

V gene TRBV6-6 combines with J gene TRBJ1-5, with unresolved D. CDR1 is MNHNY and CDR2 is SVGAGI in the germline V gene (reference sequence). CDR3 length: 13 amino acids. Trimming left V 0 bases short and J 7 bases short, with 7 bases between. CDR3 sequence reads: CASSYSIFQPQHF. DNA of the CDR3: TGTGCCAGCAGTTACTCGATCTTCCAGCCCCAGCATTTT.

The chain carries TRBV10-2 and TRBJ1-2, with D uncertain. Trimming took 4 bases from V and 8 from J, leaving 11 bases between them. CDR1 WSHSY and CDR2 SAAADI come from the germline V gene. This CDR3 has 12 amino acids. The CDR3 region is CASSGTQAGYTF. CDR3 DNA: TGCGCCAGCAGTGGGACCCAGGCAGGCTACACCTTC.

The chain joins TRBV27 to TRBJ2-7; 13 bases are a match to TRBD2. The CDR3 covers 15 residues. Unmatched junction bases numbered 5, after V lost 6 bases and J lost 3 bases. Germline lookup yields CDR1 MNHEY and CDR2 SMNVEV (reference sequence). This CDR3 reads CASRGTSGKVYEQYF. CDR3 in DNA: TGTGCCAGCAGGGGGACTAGCGGGAAGGTCTACGAGCAGTACTTC.

The gene calls are TRBV11-2 and TRBJ1-3, with a tentative D call TRBD1 (6 bases). V was trimmed by 3 bases and J by 4 bases, leaving 13 bases between them. CDR1 is SGHAT and CDR2 is FQNNGV in the germline V gene. The CDR3 totals 15 residues. The CDR3 protein is CASSLMGASGNTIYF. Written as DNA, the CDR3 is TGTGCCAGCAGCTTGATGGGGGCCTCGGGAAACACCATATATTTT.

The chain recombines TRBV4-1 with TRBJ2-7; tentative D call: TRBD2 (6 bases). The germline V gene has CDR1 MGHRA and CDR2 YSYEKL. CDR3 length: 15 amino acids. With 0 bases removed from V and 4 bases from J, the gap between germline ends came to 13 bases. CDR3: CASSQDLLLAYEQYF. The CDR3 nucleotides read TGCGCCAGCAGCCAAGATTTATTACTAGCTTACGAGCAGTACTTC.

This clone was counted once. V is TRBV6-5 and J is TRBJ1-6; tentatively, D is TRBD1 (5 bases). Between the trimmed V and J ends, which lost 0 bases and 7 bases, there was a span of 10 bases. CDR1 is MNHEY and CDR2 is SVGAGI in the germline V gene. There are 15 residues in the CDR3. The DNA of the CDR3 is TGTGCCAGCAGTTACTCTTCAGGGTTCAATTCACCCCTCCACTTT. Its translation: CASSYSSGFNSPLHF.

The chain joins TRBV28 to TRBJ1-5, with unresolved D. CDR1 is MDHEN, CDR2 SYDVKM, per germline. There are 13 residues in the CDR3. V was pared by 4 bases and J by 6 bases, with 10 bases between. Here the CDR3 reads CASSSGWGQPQHF. CDR3 bases: TGTGCCAGCAGTTCCGGCTGGGGTCAGCCCCAGCATTTT.

V usage is TRBV5-1 and J usage is TRBJ1-5; possible D gene TRBD1, 5 bases. Between the trimmed V and J ends, which lost 0 bases and 2 bases, there was a span of 12 bases. In germline, CDR1 is SGHRS, CDR2 YFSETQ. The CDR3 length is 16 residues. The CDR3 here is CASSLGEAGRNQPQHF. DNA of the CDR3: TGCGCCAGCAGCTTGGGTGAGGCAGGGCGCAATCAGCCCCAGCATTTT.

This chain links TRBV4-3 with TRBJ2-7; 9 bases agree with TRBD1. Germline CDR1 LGHNA, CDR2 YSLEER. Trimming at V came to 0 bases and at J to 3 bases, leaving 3 bases not matched to a gene. This CDR3 contains 15 residues. The CDR3 sequence is CASSQEDRGFYEQYF. In DNA, the CDR3 is TGCGCCAGCAGCCAAGAGGACAGGGGTTTCTACGAGCAGTACTTC.

As concerns this clone: Given a much more abundant clone one base away, this may be a read error. The chain has TRBV29-1 and TRBJ1-1; the D is unclear. Germline CDR1 and CDR2: SQVTM and ANQGSEA. Trimming left V 0 bases short and J 5 bases short, with 13 bases between. The CDR3 has 14 amino acids. The CDR3 DNA is TGCAGCGTTGAAGATCTCGTGGGCAGAACTGAAGCTTTCTTT. Translation: CSVEDLVGRTEAFF.

CDR3 in DNA: TGCGCCAGCAGCCTGCAGACAGGGCTCACAGATACGCAGTATTTT. It codes for CASSLQTGLTDTQYF. The chain links TRBV4-1 to TRBJ2-3; 7 bases match TRBD1. Per the germline V gene, CDR1 is MGHRA and CDR2 is YSYEKL. V lost 4 bases, J lost 2 bases, and 6 bases stayed unmatched. This CDR3 comprises 15 residues.

In regard to this clone: Other DNA sequences in the sample encode the same CDR3. This chain connects TRBV18 to TRBJ2-7, with D possibly called TRBD1 or TRBD2 (6 bases each). This CDR3 is 13 amino acids long. Germline CDR1 KGHSH, CDR2 LQKENI. Trimming removed 1 base from V and 7 bases from J, with 11 bases in between. The CDR3 DNA is TGTGCCAGCTCACCACTAACAGGGAGGGAGCAGTACTTC. Translated: CASSPLTGREQYF. Variable domain in full (rest from reference TRBV18 and TRBJ2-7): NAGVMQNPRHLVRRRGQEARLRCSPMKGHSHVYWYRQLPEEGLKFMVYLQKENIIDESGMPKERFSAEFPKEGPSILRIQQVVRGDSAAYFCASSPLTGREQYFGPGTRLTVT.

The chain is built from TRBV11-2 and TRBJ2-3, with 10 bases lining up with TRBD2. V lost 1 base and J lost 2; bases outside the gene matches: 9. CDR1 is SGHAT, CDR2 FQNNGV, per germline. This CDR3 spans 18 amino acids. CDR3 region: CASSLGLAGARSTDTQYF. The CDR3 DNA sequence: TGTGCCAGCAGCTTAGGTCTAGCGGGGGCTCGGTCCACAGATACGCAGTATTTT.

The rearrangement links TRBV19 to TRBJ1-5, with 8 bases matching TRBD1. V lost 6 bases, J lost 12 bases, and 10 bases stayed unmatched. Germline V gene sequence: CDR1 LNHDA, CDR2 SQIVND (reference sequence). This CDR3 has 13 amino acids. The CDR3 DNA is TGTGCCAGTAGCCCACAACCACAGGGGGACCAGCATTTT. Its protein product is CASSPQPQGDQHF.

The rearrangement links TRBV4-3 to TRBJ2-7; the match to TRBD1 covers 9 bases. The CDR3 has 15 residues. J lost 4 bases, V lost 0 bases, and 4 bases had no gene match. Looked up from germline, CDR1 is LGHNA and CDR2 is YSLEER. CDR3 DNA sequence: TGCGCCAGCAGCCAAGATCAAGGACAGGGGTACGAGCAGTACTTC. Protein sequence: CASSQDQGQGYEQYF.

As to this clone: A much larger clone differs from this one at a single base, so this may be a read error. The chain links TRBV30 to TRBJ1-2; 8 bases align to TRBD1. The V gene's germline CDR1 is GTSNPN and CDR2 SVGIG (reference sequence). The CDR3 runs 14 residues. The CDR3: CTWSPPDRVSGYTF. CDR3 coding DNA: TGTACCTGGAGTCCCCCGGACAGGGTTTCTGGCTACACCTTC.

The rearrangement joins TRBV29-1 to TRBJ2-1, with D perhaps TRBD1 or TRBD2 (5 bases each). The CDR3 sequence is 14 residues long. V lost 3 bases, J lost 5 bases, and 14 bases lay in between. CDR1 SQVTM and CDR2 ANQGSEA come from the germline V gene. CDR3 sequence reads: CSVEGDGLNNEQFF. CDR3 coding DNA: TGCAGCGTTGAGGGGGACGGGCTTAACAATGAGCAGTTCTTC.

The chain employs TRBV25-1 and TRBJ2-7; TRBD2 is a possible D gene (5 bases). CDR1 and CDR2 (germline): MGHDK, SYGVNS. Trimming left V 4 bases short and J 9 bases short, with 13 bases between. This CDR3 has 12 amino acids. The CDR3 nucleotides are TGTGCCAGCAGTGCTTACCTACTAGTGCAGTACTTC. Translated, it gives CASSAYLLVQYF.